These T cell receptor beta chains were read from a single sample in a study of PD-L1 blockade in urothelial cancer. The method was immunoSEQ multiplex PCR; TCRdb's version includes in-frame clones alone and lacks a portion of them. The repertoire has roughly 110,000 clones, approximately 90% of them found once; the top ten carry about 4%. This sample comprised PBMCs, obtained around atezolizumab (anti-PD-L1) treatment. Every receptor here comes from a man in his fifties or sixties with urothelial cancer. Each CDR3 is given with its conserved first and last residue. Fields, in order: J gene, clone size, D gene, V gene, CDR3 protein, CDR3 DNA. A D gene is named only where the DNA matches it firmly. Part of the rows lack a size; the others show once, few, many or a class for expanded clones.

j_gene: TRBJ2-3
abundance: once
d_gene: .
v_gene: TRBV27
CDR3aa: CATQQGGVTDTQYF
CDR3nt: TGTGCCACTCAACAGGGGGGGGTGACAGATACGCAGTATTTT

j_gene: TRBJ1-2
abundance: .
d_gene: TRBD1
v_gene: TRBV30
CDR3aa: CASTQQGKGYTF
CDR3nt: TGTGCCTCTACTCAACAGGGGAAGGGCTACACCTTC

j_gene: TRBJ2-3
abundance: .
d_gene: TRBD2
v_gene: TRBV7-9
CDR3aa: CASSLDAGGLGDTQYF
CDR3nt: TGTGCCAGCAGCTTAGATGCGGGGGGGCTGGGAGATACGCAGTATTTT

j_gene: TRBJ2-3
abundance: .
d_gene: TRBD2
v_gene: TRBV11-2
CDR3aa: CASSPRLAGGKTDTQYF
CDR3nt: TGTGCCAGCAGCCCCCGACTAGCGGGAGGGAAAACAGATACGCAGTATTTT

j_gene: TRBJ2-7
abundance: .
d_gene: .
v_gene: TRBV7-6
CDR3aa: CASSLTRAGEQYF
CDR3nt: TGTGCCAGCAGCTTAACCAGGGCTGGCGAGCAGTACTTC

j_gene: TRBJ2-2
abundance: once
d_gene: .
v_gene: TRBV5-5
CDR3aa: CASSYISGTNTGELFF
CDR3nt: TGTGCCAGCAGCTACATTAGCGGAACGAACACCGGGGAGCTGTTTTTT

j_gene: TRBJ1-2
abundance: .
d_gene: .
v_gene: TRBV6-1
CDR3aa: CASSEDPGVGYGYTF
CDR3nt: TGTGCCAGCAGTGAAGATCCAGGGGTGGGCTATGGCTACACCTTC

j_gene: TRBJ1-2
abundance: .
d_gene: TRBD1
v_gene: TRBV28
CDR3aa: CASRPPSGQGDLWYGYTF
CDR3nt: TGTGCCAGCAGGCCCCCGTCTGGACAGGGGGATCTCTGGTATGGCTACACCTTC

j_gene: TRBJ1-5
abundance: .
d_gene: .
v_gene: TRBV19
CDR3aa: CASKSGRDGQPQHF
CDR3nt: TGTGCCAGTAAGTCAGGCAGGGATGGTCAGCCCCAGCATTTT

j_gene: TRBJ2-3
abundance: .
d_gene: .
v_gene: TRBV5-4
CDR3aa: CASSHTTGLNTDTQYF
CDR3nt: TGCGCCAGCAGCCACACGACAGGATTGAACACAGATACGCAGTATTTT

j_gene: TRBJ2-1
abundance: .
d_gene: .
v_gene: TRBV11-2
CDR3aa: CASSLAPGTRRFF
CDR3nt: TGTGCCAGCAGCTTAGCTCCCGGAACTAGACGGTTCTTC

j_gene: TRBJ2-2
abundance: .
d_gene: TRBD1
v_gene: TRBV7-2
CDR3aa: CASSQGTDTGELFF
CDR3nt: TGTGCCAGCAGCCAGGGGACAGACACCGGGGAGCTGTTTTTT

j_gene: TRBJ1-1
abundance: .
d_gene: .
v_gene: TRBV7-2
CDR3aa: CASSLYGSGTEAFF
CDR3nt: TGTGCCAGCAGCTTATATGGGAGCGGGACTGAAGCTTTCTTT

j_gene: TRBJ1-2
abundance: .
d_gene: TRBD1
v_gene: TRBV19
CDR3aa: CASSADRGYNGYTF
CDR3nt: TGTGCCAGTAGTGCCGACAGGGGTTATAATGGCTACACCTTC

j_gene: TRBJ2-5
abundance: .
d_gene: .
v_gene: TRBV2
CDR3aa: CASMPQVRDGQYF
CDR3nt: TGTGCCAGCATGCCACAGGTCAGAGACGGCCAGTACTTC

j_gene: TRBJ2-7
abundance: few
d_gene: TRBD1
v_gene: TRBV19
CDR3aa: CASSNRDRSEQYF
CDR3nt: TGTGCCAGTAGTAACCGGGACAGAAGCGAGCAGTACTTC

j_gene: TRBJ2-5
abundance: .
d_gene: .
v_gene: TRBV5-1
CDR3aa: CASSLAGQQETQYF
CDR3nt: TGCGCCAGCAGCTTGGCAGGCCAACAAGAGACCCAGTACTTC

j_gene: TRBJ2-1
abundance: few
d_gene: .
v_gene: TRBV6-1
CDR3aa: CASSPPRRVEQFF
CDR3nt: TGTGCCAGCAGCCCCCCCAGGAGGGTTGAGCAGTTCTTC

j_gene: TRBJ2-7
abundance: few
d_gene: TRBD2
v_gene: TRBV28
CDR3aa: CASSSGTSGNRQYF
CDR3nt: TGTGCCAGCAGTTCCGGGACTAGCGGGAATCGGCAGTACTTC

j_gene: TRBJ1-1
abundance: .
d_gene: TRBD1
v_gene: TRBV7-9
CDR3aa: CASSLEGADTEAFF
CDR3nt: TGTGCCAGCAGCTTAGAGGGGGCGGACACTGAAGCTTTCTTT

j_gene: TRBJ2-3
abundance: .
d_gene: TRBD1
v_gene: TRBV6-5
CDR3aa: CASKRQGLGTDTQYF
CDR3nt: TGTGCCAGCAAACGACAGGGGTTGGGCACAGATACGCAGTATTTT

j_gene: TRBJ2-5
abundance: .
d_gene: TRBD1
v_gene: TRBV19
CDR3aa: CATGQGGETQYF
CDR3nt: TGTGCCACAGGACAGGGGGGAGAGACCCAGTACTTC

j_gene: TRBJ2-7
abundance: .
d_gene: .
v_gene: TRBV5-4
CDR3aa: CASNVGGAGSYEQYF
CDR3nt: TGTGCCAGTAACGTTGGGGGAGCGGGCTCCTACGAGCAGTACTTC

j_gene: TRBJ2-2
abundance: .
d_gene: .
v_gene: TRBV18
CDR3aa: CASSPHPGHYTGELFF
CDR3nt: TGTGCCAGCTCACCCCACCCGGGACACTACACCGGGGAGCTGTTTTTT